The source of this T cell receptor (beta chain) is a study of shared clonotypes between healthy human individuals. Study-level findings and limits: Tissue TCR repertoires likely differ from these blood-only repertoires.

A deep-level run was used for the assay. The unsorted PBMC sample used ten immunoSEQ deep assay plates. Only in-frame clones appear in the TCRdb table, and some are missing; sequencing was by immunoSEQ multiplex PCR. The sample holds 450,000 to 500,000 clones, roughly 80% seen once. For this clone: Its specificity is not known.

Around 90 million PBMCs served as the genomic DNA source for unsorted samples. Germline assignment: CDR1 SGHTA and CDR2 FQGNSA. The CDR3 is 14 residues long. V was cut by 5 bases and J by 3 bases, with 14 bases left in between. This TCR derives from a woman in her forties in good health. Some clones in this sample may be carry-over from other donors' samples. The specimen was PBMCs. V usage is TRBV7-2 and J usage is TRBJ2-7; TRBD1 might be the D (6 bases). For the CDR3, the DNA is TGTGCCAGCAGCGCCCGACAGGATCGCTACGAGCAGTACTTC. It translates to CASSARQDRYEQYF.